The following is a T cell receptor (beta chain) sequence with its context. The antigen is not known. Unsorted PBMCs provided DNA that was sequenced on ten immunoSEQ deep assay plates. Data came from immunoSEQ multiplex PCR; TCRdb stores just in-frame clones and leaves some out. The table has fewer than 600,000 clones, more than 65% seen once. The data are from a study of shared clonotypes between healthy human individuals. As for the study in general: Sampling drew on donors who were a couple of women and a few men aged 18 to 49. Study-wide results and caveats: An effect of sequencing depth on clonotype sharing among donors was expected.

There are 14 residues in the CDR3. V gave up 1 base and J gave up 0 bases, with 5 bases separating them. Germline CDR1 and CDR2: SGHTA and FQGNSA. The sequenced material came from PBMCs. This TCR was recovered from a middle-aged woman in good health. Some clones in this sample may be carry-over from other donors' samples. The gene calls are TRBV7-2 and TRBJ2-3, with D tentatively TRBD1 or TRBD2 (5 bases each). CDR3 protein: CASSLGDSTDTQYF. In nucleotides, the CDR3 is TGTGCCAGCAGCTTAGGGGACAGCACAGATACGCAGTATTTT.